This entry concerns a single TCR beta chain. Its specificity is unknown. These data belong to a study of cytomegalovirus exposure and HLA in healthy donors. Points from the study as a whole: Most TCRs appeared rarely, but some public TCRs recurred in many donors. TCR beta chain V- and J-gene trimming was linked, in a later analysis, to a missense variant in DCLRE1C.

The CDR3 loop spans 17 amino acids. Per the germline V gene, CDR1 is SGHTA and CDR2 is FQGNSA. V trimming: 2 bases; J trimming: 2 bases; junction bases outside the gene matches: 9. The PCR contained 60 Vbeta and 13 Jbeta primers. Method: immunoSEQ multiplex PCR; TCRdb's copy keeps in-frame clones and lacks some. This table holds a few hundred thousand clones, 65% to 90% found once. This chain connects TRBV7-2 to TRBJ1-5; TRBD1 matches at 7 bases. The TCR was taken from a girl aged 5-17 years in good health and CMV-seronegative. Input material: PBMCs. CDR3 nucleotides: TGTGCCAGCAGCTTATTTAAGGGGGCTTCTGGCAATCAGCCCCAGCATTTT. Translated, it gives CASSLFKGASGNQPQHF. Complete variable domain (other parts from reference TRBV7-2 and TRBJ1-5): GAGVSQSPSNKVTEKGKDVELRCDPISGHTALYWYRQSLGQGLEFLIYFQGNSAPDKSGLPSDRFSAERTGGSVSTLTIQRTQQEDSAVYLCASSLFKGASGNQPQHFGDGTRLSIL.